The 3 T cell receptor beta chains below all came from one sample that was sequenced in a study of blood T cell repertoires in COVID-19. Using immunoSEQ multiplex PCR, the repertoire was profiled, and TCRdb retains in-frame clones only, with some absent. Here the sample spans over 200,000 clones, around 83% being singletons. The specimen sequenced was peripheral blood. The source of these receptors is a man aged 35 to 55 who had recovered from COVID-19.

This chain connects TRBV10-3 to TRBJ2-5, with TRBD1 identical over 7 bases. J was trimmed by 2 bases and V by 5 bases; bases with no gene match: 2. The CDR3 runs to 13 residues. The germline CDR1 and CDR2 sequences are ENHRY and SYGVKD. As DNA, the CDR3 is TGTGCCATCAGTCCGGGACAGCAAGAGACCCAGTACTTC. Protein sequence: CAISPGQQETQYF.

The chain recombines TRBV4-3 with TRBJ2-6; possible D gene TRBD1, 5 bases. Germline V CDR1 and CDR2: LGHNA, YSLEER. V was clipped by 0 bases and J by 2 bases, with 11 bases between them. This CDR3 has 17 residues. The CDR3 sequence is CASSQDRPGTGANVLTF. The CDR3 DNA reads as TGCGCCAGCAGCCAAGATCGGCCAGGGACTGGGGCCAACGTCCTGACTTTC.

V gene TRBV18 combines with J gene TRBJ1-2; possible D gene TRBD1, 5 bases. Germline CDR1 is KGHSH and CDR2 is LQKENI. This CDR3 is built from 14 residues. Trimming shortened V by 1 base and J by 2 bases, and 8 bases separated the two germline ends. CDR3 DNA sequence: TGTGCCAGCTCACCACGACAGATCAACTATGGCTACACCTTC. This codes for CASSPRQINYGYTF. Together with reference TRBV18 and TRBJ1-2, the CDR3 gives the full variable domain: NAGVMQNPRHLVRRRGQEARLRCSPMKGHSHVYWYRQLPEEGLKFMVYLQKENIIDESGMPKERFSAEFPKEGPSILRIQQVVRGDSAAYFCASSPRQINYGYTFGSGTRLTVV.